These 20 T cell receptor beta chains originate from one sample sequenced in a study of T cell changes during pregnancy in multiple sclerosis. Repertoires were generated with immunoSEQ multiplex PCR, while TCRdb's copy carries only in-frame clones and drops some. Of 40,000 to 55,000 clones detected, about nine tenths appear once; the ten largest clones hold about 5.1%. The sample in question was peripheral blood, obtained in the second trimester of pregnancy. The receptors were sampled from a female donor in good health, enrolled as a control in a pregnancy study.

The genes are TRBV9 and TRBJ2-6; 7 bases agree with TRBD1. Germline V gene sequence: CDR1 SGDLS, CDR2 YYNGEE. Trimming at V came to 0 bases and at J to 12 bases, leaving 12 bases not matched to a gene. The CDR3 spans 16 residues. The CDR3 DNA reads TGTGCCAGCAGCGTAGCTTCCGAGCGACAGGGTGTCGTCCTGACTTTC. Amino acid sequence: CASSVASERQGVVLTF.

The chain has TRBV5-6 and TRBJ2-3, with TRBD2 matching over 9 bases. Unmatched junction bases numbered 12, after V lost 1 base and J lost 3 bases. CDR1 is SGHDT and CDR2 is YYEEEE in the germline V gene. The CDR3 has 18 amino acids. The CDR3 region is CASSLPGLLAGRTDTQYF. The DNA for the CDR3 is TGTGCCAGCAGCTTGCCGGGGTTGCTAGCGGGAAGAACAGATACGCAGTATTTT. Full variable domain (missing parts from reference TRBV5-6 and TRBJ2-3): DAGVTQSPTHLIKTRGQQVTLRCSPKSGHDTVSWYQQALGQGPQFIFQYYEEEERQRGNFPDRFSGHQFPNYSSELNVNALLLGDSALYLCASSLPGLLAGRTDTQYFGPGTRLTVL.

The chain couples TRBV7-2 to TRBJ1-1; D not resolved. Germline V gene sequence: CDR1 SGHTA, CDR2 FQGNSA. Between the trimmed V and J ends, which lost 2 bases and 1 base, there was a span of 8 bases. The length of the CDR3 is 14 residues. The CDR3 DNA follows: TGTGCCAGCAGCTTACGGTCCGGGAACACTGAAGCTTTCTTT. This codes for CASSLRSGNTEAFF. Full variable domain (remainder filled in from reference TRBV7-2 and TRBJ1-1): GAGVSQSPSNKVTEKGKDVELRCDPISGHTALYWYRQSLGQGLEFLIYFQGNSAPDKSGLPSDRFSAERTGGSVSTLTIQRTQQEDSAVYLCASSLRSGNTEAFFGQGTRLTVV.

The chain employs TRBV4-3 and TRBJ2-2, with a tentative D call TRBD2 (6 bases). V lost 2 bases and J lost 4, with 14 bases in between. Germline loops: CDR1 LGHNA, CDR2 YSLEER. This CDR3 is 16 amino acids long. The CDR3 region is CASSQNSGVLTGELFF. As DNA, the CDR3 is TGCGCCAGCAGCCAAAATAGCGGCGTACTCACCGGGGAGCTGTTTTTT.

The CDR3 is CSVAAGNSGNTIYF. CDR3 in DNA: TGCAGCGTTGCGGCGGGGAACTCTGGAAACACCATATATTTT. The chain links TRBV29-1 to TRBJ1-3, with D unclear. The CDR3 has 14 residues. The V gene lost 4 bases and the J gene lost 0 bases, with 10 bases spanning the gap. From germline, CDR1 is SQVTM and CDR2 ANQGSEA.

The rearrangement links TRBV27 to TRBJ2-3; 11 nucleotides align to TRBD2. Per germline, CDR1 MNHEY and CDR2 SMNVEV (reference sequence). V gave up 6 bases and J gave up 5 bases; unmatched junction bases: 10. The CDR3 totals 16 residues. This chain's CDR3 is CASRTYSGRAGDTQYF. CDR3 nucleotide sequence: TGTGCCAGCAGGACATATAGCGGGAGGGCCGGAGATACGCAGTATTTT.

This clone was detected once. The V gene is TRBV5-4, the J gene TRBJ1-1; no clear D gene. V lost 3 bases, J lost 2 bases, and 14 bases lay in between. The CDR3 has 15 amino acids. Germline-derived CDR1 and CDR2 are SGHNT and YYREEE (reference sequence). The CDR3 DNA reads TGTGCCAGCAGCTCGGGTCGCGTAGTAAACACTGAAGCTTTCTTT. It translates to CASSSGRVVNTEAFF.

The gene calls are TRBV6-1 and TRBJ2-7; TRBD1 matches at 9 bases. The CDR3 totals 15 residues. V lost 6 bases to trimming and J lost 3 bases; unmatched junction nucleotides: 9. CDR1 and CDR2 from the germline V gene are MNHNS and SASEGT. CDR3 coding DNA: TGTGCCAGCAGCCTAAGACAGGGGGGTTACTACGAGCAGTACTTC. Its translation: CASSLRQGGYYEQYF.

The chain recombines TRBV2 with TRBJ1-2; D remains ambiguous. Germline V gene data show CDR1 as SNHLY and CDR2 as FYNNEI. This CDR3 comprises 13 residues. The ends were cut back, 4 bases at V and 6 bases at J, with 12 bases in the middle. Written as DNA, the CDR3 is TGTGCCAGCAGTGGACGACCGGGTCATGGCTACACCTTC. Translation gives CASSGRPGHGYTF.

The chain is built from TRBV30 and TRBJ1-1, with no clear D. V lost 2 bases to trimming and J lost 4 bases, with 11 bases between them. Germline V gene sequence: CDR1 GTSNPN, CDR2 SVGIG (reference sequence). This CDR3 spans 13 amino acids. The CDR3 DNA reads TGTGCCTGGAGTCTAATCGGAGGCACTGAAGCTTTCTTT. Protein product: CAWSLIGGTEAFF.

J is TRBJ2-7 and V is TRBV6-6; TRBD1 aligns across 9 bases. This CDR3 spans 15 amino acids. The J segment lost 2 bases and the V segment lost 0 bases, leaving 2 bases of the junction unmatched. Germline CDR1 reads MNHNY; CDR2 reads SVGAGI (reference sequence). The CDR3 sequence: CASSYSGQGPYEQYF. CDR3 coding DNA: TGTGCCAGCAGTTACTCGGGACAGGGCCCCTACGAGCAGTACTTC.

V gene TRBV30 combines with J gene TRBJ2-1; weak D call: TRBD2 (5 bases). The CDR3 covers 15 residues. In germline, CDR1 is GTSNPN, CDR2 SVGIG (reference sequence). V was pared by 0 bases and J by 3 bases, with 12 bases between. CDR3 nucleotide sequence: TGTGCCTGGAGTGTACGGAGAGGGAACTACAATGAGCAGTTCTTC. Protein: CAWSVRRGNYNEQFF.

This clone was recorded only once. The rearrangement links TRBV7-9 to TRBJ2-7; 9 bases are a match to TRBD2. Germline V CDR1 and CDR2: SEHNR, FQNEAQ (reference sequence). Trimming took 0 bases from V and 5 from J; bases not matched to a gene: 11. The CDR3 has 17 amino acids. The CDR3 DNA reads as TGTGCCAGCAGCTTAGCGGCTCGTAGCGGGAGACTTGACGAGCAGTACTTC. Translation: CASSLAARSGRLDEQYF.

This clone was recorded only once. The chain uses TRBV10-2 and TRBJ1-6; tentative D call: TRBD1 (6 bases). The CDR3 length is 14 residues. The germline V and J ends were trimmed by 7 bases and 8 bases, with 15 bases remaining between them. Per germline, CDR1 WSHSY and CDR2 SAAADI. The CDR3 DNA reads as TGCGCCAGCAAGTTGGGGGCCGGAGATTCACCCCTCCACTTT. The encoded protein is CASKLGAGDSPLHF.

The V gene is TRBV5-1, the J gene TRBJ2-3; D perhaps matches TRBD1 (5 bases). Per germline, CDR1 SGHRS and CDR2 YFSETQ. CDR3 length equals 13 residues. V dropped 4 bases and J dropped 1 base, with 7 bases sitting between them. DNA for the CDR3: TGCGCCAGCAGCGCGACAGGCACAGATACGCAGTATTTT. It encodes CASSATGTDTQYF. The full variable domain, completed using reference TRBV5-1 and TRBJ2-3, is KAGVTQTPRYLIKTRGQQVTLSCSPISGHRSVSWYQQTPGQGLQFLFEYFSETQRNKGNFPGRFSGRQFSNSRSEMNVSTLELGDSALYLCASSATGTDTQYFGPGTRLTVL.

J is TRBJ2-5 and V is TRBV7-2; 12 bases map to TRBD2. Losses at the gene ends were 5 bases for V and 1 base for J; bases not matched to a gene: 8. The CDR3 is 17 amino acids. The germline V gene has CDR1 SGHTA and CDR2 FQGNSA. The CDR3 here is CASSDFRTSGVQETQYF. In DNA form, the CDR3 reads TGTGCCAGCAGCGACTTCAGGACTAGCGGGGTCCAAGAGACCCAGTACTTC.

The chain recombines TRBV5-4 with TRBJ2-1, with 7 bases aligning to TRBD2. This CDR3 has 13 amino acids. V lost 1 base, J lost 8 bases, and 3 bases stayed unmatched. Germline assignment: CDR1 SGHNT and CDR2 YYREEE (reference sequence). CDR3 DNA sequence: TGTGCCAGCAGCTTGACGGGAGGCTATGAGCAGTTCTTC. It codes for CASSLTGGYEQFF. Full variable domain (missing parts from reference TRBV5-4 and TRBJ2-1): ETGVTQSPTHLIKTRGQQVTLRCSSQSGHNTVSWYQQALGQGPQFIFQYYREEENGRGNFPPRFSGLQFPNYSSELNVNALELDDSALYLCASSLTGGYEQFFGPGTRLTVL.

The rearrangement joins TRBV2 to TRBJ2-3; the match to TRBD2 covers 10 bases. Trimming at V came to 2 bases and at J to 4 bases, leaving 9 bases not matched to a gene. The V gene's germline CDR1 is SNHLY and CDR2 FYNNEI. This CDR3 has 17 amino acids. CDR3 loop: CASSEWLGTSAADTQYF. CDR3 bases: TGTGCCAGCAGTGAATGGTTGGGGACTAGCGCCGCAGATACGCAGTATTTT.

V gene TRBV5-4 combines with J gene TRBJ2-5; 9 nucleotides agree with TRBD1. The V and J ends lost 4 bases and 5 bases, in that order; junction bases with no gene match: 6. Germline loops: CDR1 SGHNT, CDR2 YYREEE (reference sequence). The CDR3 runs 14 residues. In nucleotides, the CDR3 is TGTGCCAGCAGCGGACGACAGGGGGTGGAGACCCAGTACTTC. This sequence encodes CASSGRQGVETQYF.

The CDR3 region is CASSRGTGSSYEQYF. The DNA of the CDR3 is TGTGCCAGCTCACGGGGGACAGGGTCCTCCTACGAGCAGTACTTC. This chain links TRBV18 with TRBJ2-7, with 9 bases identical to TRBD1. This CDR3 is built from 15 residues. The germline CDR1 and CDR2 sequences are KGHSH and LQKENI. The V gene end was trimmed by 4 bases and the J gene end by 0 bases; junction bases not matched to a gene: 4.